This T cell receptor (beta chain) is from a study of blood T cells in healthy people across ages. Combining a sample-barcoded 5' primer with a J-beta primer mix, a second PCR ran for about 7 to 11 cycles. TCRdb reprocessed the 5' RACE reads with MiXCR, giving one entry per CDR3 protein. The repertoire holds about 970,000 distinct CDR3 sequences, roughly half seen once, with 20% to 25% in the top ten. V was trimmed by 1 base and J by 4 bases, leaving 15 bases between them. The CDR3 covers 16 residues. Per the germline V gene, CDR1 is SGDLS and CDR2 is YYNGEE. The source of this sequence is a woman in her fifties or sixties in good health. The specimen was blood. J is TRBJ2-1 and V is TRBV9, with a tentative D call TRBD1 (6 bases). The CDR3 nucleotides read TGTGCCAGCAGCGTAACTCAGGGGCGAAGATACAATGAGCAGTTCTTC. Its protein product is CASSVTQGRRYNEQFF.